The 7 T cell receptor beta chains below all came from one sample that was sequenced in a study of T cell responses to AZD1222 COVID-19 vaccine. Produced via immunoSEQ multiplex PCR; TCRdb's table is partial and in-frame only. The table includes 100,000 or so clones, more than 75% detected once. The sample in question was peripheral blood, obtained 28 days after the second AZD1222 dose. The origin of the receptors is an adult who received the AZD1222 COVID-19 vaccine.

The V gene is TRBV5-4, the J gene TRBJ1-6; weak D call: TRBD1 (5 bases). Per germline, CDR1 SGHNT and CDR2 YYREEE (reference sequence). This CDR3 contains 14 residues. V lost 0 bases and J lost 6, with 7 bases in between. CDR3 nucleotide sequence: TGTGCCAGCAGCTTGGATCAGGGTAATTCACCCCTCCACTTT. Translation: CASSLDQGNSPLHF.

The CDR3 here is CASSYGRSWSYEQYF. The CDR3 DNA reads TGTGCCAGCAGTTACGGCAGGTCCTGGTCCTACGAGCAGTACTTC. The V call is TRBV6-2 or TRBV6-3, the J call TRBJ2-7; D gene ambiguous. Germline V gives CDR1 MNHEY, CDR2 SVGEGT. Trimming stripped 2 bases from V and 1 base from J, with 12 bases between. The CDR3 spans 15 residues.

The chain is built from TRBV28 and TRBJ2-7, with TRBD1 as a possible D gene (6 bases). In germline, CDR1 is MDHEN, CDR2 SYDVKM. V was cut by 5 bases and J by 4 bases, with 18 bases left in between. The CDR3 runs to 15 residues. The CDR3 here is CASSTTGMGLYEQYF. DNA for the CDR3: TGTGCCAGCAGTACCACAGGGATGGGCCTTTACGAGCAGTACTTC.

The chain's CDR3 is CASSVGQGFEKLFF. CDR3 sequence (DNA): TGTGCCAGCAGCGTCGGACAGGGGTTTGAAAAACTGTTTTTT. The V and J genes are TRBV9 and TRBJ1-4; 9 bases are a match to TRBD1. The trim removed 2 bases at V and 7 bases at J, leaving 3 bases unmatched. From germline, CDR1 is SGDLS and CDR2 YYNGEE. The CDR3 is 14 residues long.

The chain links TRBV2 to TRBJ1-1; D unresolved. The CDR3 totals 15 residues. The V end lost 5 bases, the J end lost 2 bases, and 15 bases lay between the germline ends. Per germline, CDR1 SNHLY and CDR2 FYNNEI. The chain's CDR3 is CASSQGRTANTEAFF. The CDR3 region has the DNA TGTGCCAGCAGTCAAGGACGGACGGCAAACACTGAAGCTTTCTTT.

The CDR3: CASSILGASNEKLFF. For the CDR3, the DNA is TGTGCCAGTAGTATCCTCGGGGCGTCTAATGAAAAACTGTTTTTT. The chain uses TRBV19 and TRBJ1-4; D is perhaps TRBD1 (5 bases). V lost 3 bases, J lost 3 bases, and 11 bases lay in between. The V gene's germline CDR1 is LNHDA and CDR2 SQIVND (reference sequence). CDR3 size: 15 residues.

This rearrangement joins TRBV7-2 to TRBJ2-5; D ambiguous. The CDR3 is made up of 13 amino acids. Trimming removed 5 bases from V and 5 bases from J, with 12 bases in between. CDR1 SGHTA and CDR2 FQGNSA come from the germline V gene. The CDR3 region has the DNA TGTGCCAGCAGCCGCTCGCCTCCGGAGACCCAGTACTTC. Protein sequence: CASSRSPPETQYF.